The T cell receptor (beta chain) described here comes from a study of T cell responses to AZD1222 COVID-19 vaccine. The germline CDR1 and CDR2 sequences are LGHDT and YNNKEL (reference sequence). The V end lost 2 bases, the J end lost 4 bases, and 8 bases lay between the germline ends. The CDR3 is made up of 13 amino acids. Sequencing used immunoSEQ multiplex PCR; TCRdb keeps in-frame clones, though not all of them. Of 90,000 to 120,000 clones in the sample, 70% to 90% were seen once. Turning to this clone: The antigen is unknown.

Study-wide findings and caveats: At baseline, just 5 or 6 AZD1222 recipients tested seropositive. Spike-specific TCR breadth rose after two AZD1222 doses, and depth rose as well. In all cases, repertoires were sampled only after the peak T cell response. Spike as a whole was targeted by vaccine-associated CD4 TCRs, dominant at 160-218 and 743-854.

This material consisted of peripheral blood, taken 28 days after the second AZD1222 dose. The sequence was collected from an adult who received the AZD1222 COVID-19 vaccine. The chain uses TRBV3-1 (or the pseudogene TRBV3-2) and TRBJ1-1; D possibly corresponds to TRBD1 (5 bases). CDR3 DNA: TGTGCCAGCAGCCAACCGGGGACCACTGAAGCTTTCTTT. Its protein is CASSQPGTTEAFF.